This T cell receptor beta chain is from a study of T-cell memory formation after mild COVID-19. General study points: Memory from before infection featured some responding clones, which suggests cross-reactive memory joined. CD4+ bias marked clones expanding day 15 to 37, unlike balanced contracting clones.

This clonotype was detected many times. Its target is unknown. TCRdb analysed the 5' RACE reads with MiXCR anew, one entry per CDR3 protein. The top ten clones hold under 25% of a sample with roughly 280,000 distinct CDR3 sequences, 8% to 10% of them seen once. After removal of 4 bases from V and 3 bases from J, the junction contained 10 bases not matched to a gene. This CDR3 is built from 16 residues. Per the germline V gene, CDR1 is SGDLS and CDR2 is YYNGEE. The rearrangement links TRBV9 to TRBJ2-1; 7 positions match TRBD2. The sequence came from a young man who had mild COVID-19 (a few samples of this study predate the infection). Cell type and time point are not known. Sample: PBMCs or a T cell subset sorted from them (not recorded which). The CDR3 loop is CASSPSGVAGYNEQFF. In DNA form, the CDR3 reads TGTGCCAGCAGCCCCTCCGGGGTAGCGGGCTACAATGAGCAGTTCTTC.